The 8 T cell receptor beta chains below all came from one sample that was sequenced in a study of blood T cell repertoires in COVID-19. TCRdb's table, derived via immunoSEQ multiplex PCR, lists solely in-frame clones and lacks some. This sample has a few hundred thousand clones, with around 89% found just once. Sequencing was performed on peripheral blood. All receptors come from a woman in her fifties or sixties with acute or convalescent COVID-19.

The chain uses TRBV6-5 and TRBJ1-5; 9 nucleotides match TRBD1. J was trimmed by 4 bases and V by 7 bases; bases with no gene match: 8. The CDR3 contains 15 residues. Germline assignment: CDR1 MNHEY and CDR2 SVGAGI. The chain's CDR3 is CASNSGQGGNQPQHF. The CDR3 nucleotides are TGTGCCAGCAATTCGGGACAGGGTGGTAATCAGCCCCAGCATTTT.

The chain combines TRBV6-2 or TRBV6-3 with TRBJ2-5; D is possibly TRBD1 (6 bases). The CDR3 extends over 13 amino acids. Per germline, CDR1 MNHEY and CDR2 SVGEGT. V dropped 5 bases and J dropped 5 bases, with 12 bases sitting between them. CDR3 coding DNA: TGTGCCAGCAGTGTAACAGGGATGGAGACCCAGTACTTC. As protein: CASSVTGMETQYF.

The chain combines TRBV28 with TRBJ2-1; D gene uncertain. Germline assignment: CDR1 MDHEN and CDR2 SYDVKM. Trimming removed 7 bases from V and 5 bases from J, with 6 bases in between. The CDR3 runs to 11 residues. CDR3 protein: CASNRNNEQFF. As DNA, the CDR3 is TGTGCCAGCAACAGAAACAATGAGCAGTTCTTC.

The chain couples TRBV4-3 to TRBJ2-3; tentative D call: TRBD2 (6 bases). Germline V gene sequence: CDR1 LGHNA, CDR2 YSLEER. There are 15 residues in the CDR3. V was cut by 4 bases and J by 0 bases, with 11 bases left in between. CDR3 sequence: CASSPLGTSTDTQYF. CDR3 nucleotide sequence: TGCGCCAGCAGCCCCCTGGGGACTAGCACAGATACGCAGTATTTT.

The CDR3 sequence is CAWDRSSGNTIYF. CDR3 coding DNA: TGTGCCTGGGACAGGTCATCTGGAAACACCATATATTTT. The rearrangement links TRBV30 to TRBJ1-3; tentative D call: TRBD1 (6 bases). This CDR3 spans 13 amino acids. Trimming stripped 5 bases from V and 1 base from J, with 9 bases between. The V gene's germline CDR1 is GTSNPN and CDR2 SVGIG (reference sequence). The complete variable domain, with remaining parts taken from reference TRBV30 and TRBJ1-3, reads SQTIHQWPATLVQPVGSPLSLECTVEGTSNPNLYWYRQAAGRGLQLLFYSVGIGQISSEVPQNLSASRPQDRQFILSSKKLLLSDSGFYLCAWDRSSGNTIYFGEGSWLTVV.

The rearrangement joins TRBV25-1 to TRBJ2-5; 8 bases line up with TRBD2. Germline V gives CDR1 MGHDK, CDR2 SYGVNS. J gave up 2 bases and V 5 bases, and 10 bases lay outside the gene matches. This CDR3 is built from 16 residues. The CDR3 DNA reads TGTGCCAGCAGTTCCGCTAGCGGGCCTCGGCAAGAGACCCAGTACTTC. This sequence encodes CASSSASGPRQETQYF.

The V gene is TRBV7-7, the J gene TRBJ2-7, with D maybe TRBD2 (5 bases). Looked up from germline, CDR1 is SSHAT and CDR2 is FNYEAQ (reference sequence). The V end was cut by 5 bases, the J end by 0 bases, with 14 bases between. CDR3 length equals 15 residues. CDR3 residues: CASSLREGSSYEQYF. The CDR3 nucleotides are TGTGCCAGCAGCCTCCGTGAAGGGAGCTCCTACGAGCAGTACTTC.

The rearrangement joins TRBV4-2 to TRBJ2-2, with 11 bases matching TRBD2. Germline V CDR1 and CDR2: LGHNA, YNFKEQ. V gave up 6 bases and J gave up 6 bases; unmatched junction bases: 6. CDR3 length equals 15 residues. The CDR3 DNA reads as TGTGCCAGCAGGGGTAGCGGGGGGGCCGCCGGGGAGCTGTTTTTT. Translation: CASRGSGGAAGELFF.